The sequence of this T cell receptor beta chain was determined in a study of shared clonotypes between healthy human individuals. Study information: Ranging from 18 to 49 in age, donors were two women and a few men.

As regards this clone: The sample contains more than one DNA sequence encoding this CDR3.

Per the original data handling: Owing to the provision of junction-only sequences devoid of quality scores by immunoSEQ, filtering differed. Generated by immunoSEQ multiplex PCR, the TCRdb table keeps only in-frame clones and is missing some. V, J and clone size are taken as reported in that table, and D and trimming were inferred from the DNA itself. The sample contains approximately 940,000 clones, more than 75% of which appear only once. Trimming took 2 bases from V and 4 from J; bases not matched to a gene: 1. The CDR3 is made up of 13 amino acids. CDR1 is SGHRS and CDR2 is YFSETQ in the germline V gene.

The specimen was memory CD4+ T cells sorted from blood. Subset in this sample: CD45RA-negative fraction. The sequence came from a man younger than 35 in good health. This chain connects TRBV5-1 to TRBJ1-1; 8 bases align to TRBD1. CDR3 region: CASSLQGGTEAFF. For the CDR3, the DNA is TGCGCCAGCAGCTTACAGGGGGGCACTGAAGCTTTCTTT. Looking up the rest from reference TRBV5-1 and TRBJ1-1 gives the full variable domain: KAGVTQTPRYLIKTRGQQVTLSCSPISGHRSVSWYQQTPGQGLQFLFEYFSETQRNKGNFPGRFSGRQFSNSRSEMNVSTLELGDSALYLCASSLQGGTEAFFGQGTRLTVV.